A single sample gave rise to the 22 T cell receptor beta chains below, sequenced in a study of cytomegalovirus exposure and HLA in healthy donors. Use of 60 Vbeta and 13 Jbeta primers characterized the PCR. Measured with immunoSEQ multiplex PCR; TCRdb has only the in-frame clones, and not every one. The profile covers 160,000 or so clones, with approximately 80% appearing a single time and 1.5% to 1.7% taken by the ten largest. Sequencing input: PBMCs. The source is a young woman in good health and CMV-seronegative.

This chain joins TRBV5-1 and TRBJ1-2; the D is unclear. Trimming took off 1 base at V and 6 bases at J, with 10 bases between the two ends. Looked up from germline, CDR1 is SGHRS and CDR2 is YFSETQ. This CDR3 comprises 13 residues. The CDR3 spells CASSLTLTDGYTF. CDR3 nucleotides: TGCGCCAGCAGCTTGACTCTTACAGATGGCTACACCTTC.

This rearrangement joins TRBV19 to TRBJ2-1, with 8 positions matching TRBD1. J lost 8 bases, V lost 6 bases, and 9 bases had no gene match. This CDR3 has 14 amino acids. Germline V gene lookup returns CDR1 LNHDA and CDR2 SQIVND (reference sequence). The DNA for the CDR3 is TGTGCCAGTAGAGGGACAGGTTCTTTCGATGAGCAGTTCTTC. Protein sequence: CASRGTGSFDEQFF.

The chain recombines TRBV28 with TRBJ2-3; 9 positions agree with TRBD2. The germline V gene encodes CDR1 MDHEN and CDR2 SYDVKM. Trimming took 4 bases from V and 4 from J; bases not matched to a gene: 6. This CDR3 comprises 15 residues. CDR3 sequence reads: CASSSLAGGPDTQYF. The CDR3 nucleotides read TGTGCCAGCAGTTCCCTGGCGGGGGGGCCAGATACGCAGTATTTT. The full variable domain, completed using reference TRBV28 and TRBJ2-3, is DVKVTQSSRYLVKRTGEKVFLECVQDMDHENMFWYRQDPGLGLRLIYFSYDVKMKEKGDIPEGYSVSREKKERFSLILESASTNQTSMYLCASSSLAGGPDTQYFGPGTRLTVL.

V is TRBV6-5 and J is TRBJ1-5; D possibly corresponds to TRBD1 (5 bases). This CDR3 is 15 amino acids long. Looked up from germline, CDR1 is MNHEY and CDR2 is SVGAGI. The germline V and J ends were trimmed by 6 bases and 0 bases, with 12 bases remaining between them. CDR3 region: CASRYTGSSNQPQHF. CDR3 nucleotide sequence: TGTGCCAGCAGGTATACAGGTTCTAGCAATCAGCCCCAGCATTTT.

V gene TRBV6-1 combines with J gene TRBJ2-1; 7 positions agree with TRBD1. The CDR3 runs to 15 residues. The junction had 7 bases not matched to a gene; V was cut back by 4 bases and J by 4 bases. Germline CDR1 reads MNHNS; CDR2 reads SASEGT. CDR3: CASSVGTATYNEQFF. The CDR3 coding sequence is TGTGCCAGCAGTGTTGGGACAGCCACGTACAATGAGCAGTTCTTC.

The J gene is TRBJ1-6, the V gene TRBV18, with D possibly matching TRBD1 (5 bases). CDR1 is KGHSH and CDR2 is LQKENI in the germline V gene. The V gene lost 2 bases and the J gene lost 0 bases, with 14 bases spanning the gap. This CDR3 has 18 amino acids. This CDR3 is CASSPVGAHSSYNSPLHF. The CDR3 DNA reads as TGTGCCAGCTCACCAGTAGGGGCCCATAGCTCCTATAATTCACCCCTCCACTTT. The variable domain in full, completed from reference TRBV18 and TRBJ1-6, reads NAGVMQNPRHLVRRRGQEARLRCSPMKGHSHVYWYRQLPEEGLKFMVYLQKENIIDESGMPKERFSAEFPKEGPSILRIQQVVRGDSAAYFCASSPVGAHSSYNSPLHFGNGTRLTVT.

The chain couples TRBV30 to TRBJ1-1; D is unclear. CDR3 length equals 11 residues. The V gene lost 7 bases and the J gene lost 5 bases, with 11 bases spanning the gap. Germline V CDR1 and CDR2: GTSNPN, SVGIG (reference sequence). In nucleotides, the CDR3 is TGTGCCTATCTGATCAGGACTGAAGCTTTCTTT. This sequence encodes CAYLIRTEAFF.

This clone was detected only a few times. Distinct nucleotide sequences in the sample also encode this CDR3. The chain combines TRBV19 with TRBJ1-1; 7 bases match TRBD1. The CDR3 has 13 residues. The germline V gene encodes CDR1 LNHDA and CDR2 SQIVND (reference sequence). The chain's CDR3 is CATGATMNTEAFF. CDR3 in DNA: TGTGCAACAGGGGCTACGATGAACACTGAAGCTTTCTTT.

The CDR3 DNA is TGCGCCAGCAGCCTCGCCTCGGGATCACAAGAGACCCAGTACTTC. It codes for CASSLASGSQETQYF. The J gene is TRBJ2-5, the V gene TRBV5-1; maybe TRBD2 (5 bases). The CDR3 has 15 amino acids. Trimming pared 4 bases from V and 2 bases from J, leaving 15 bases between. CDR1 and CDR2 (germline): SGHRS, YFSETQ.

The CDR3 reads CSVPARGISGAFF. The CDR3, as DNA: TGCAGCGTGCCCGCCAGAGGGATTAGTGGAGCTTTCTTT. V is TRBV29-1 and J is TRBJ1-1; the D is unclear. This CDR3 contains 13 residues. Trimming shortened V by 6 bases and J by 10 bases, and 21 bases separated the two germline ends. Germline CDR1 is SQVTM and CDR2 is ANQGSEA. The full variable domain, its missing parts supplied by reference TRBV29-1 and TRBJ1-1, is SAVISQKPSRDICQRGTSLTIQCQVDSQVTMMFWYRQQPGQSLTLIATANQGSEATYESGFVIDKFPISRPNLTFSTLTVSNMSPEDSSIYLCSVPARGISGAFFGQGTRLTVV.

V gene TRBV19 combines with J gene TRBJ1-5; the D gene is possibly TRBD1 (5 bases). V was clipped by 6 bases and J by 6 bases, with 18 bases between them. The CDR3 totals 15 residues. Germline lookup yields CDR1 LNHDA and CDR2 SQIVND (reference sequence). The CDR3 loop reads CASRSGGRVSQPQHF. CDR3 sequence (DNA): TGTGCCAGTAGGTCCGGGGGTCGAGTCAGTCAGCCCCAGCATTTT.

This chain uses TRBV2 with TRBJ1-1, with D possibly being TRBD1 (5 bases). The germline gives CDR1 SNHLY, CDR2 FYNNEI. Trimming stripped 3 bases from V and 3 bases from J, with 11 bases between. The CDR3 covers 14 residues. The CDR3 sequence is CASSEAGGDTEAFF. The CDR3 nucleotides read TGTGCCAGCAGTGAGGCCGGGGGGGACACTGAAGCTTTCTTT.

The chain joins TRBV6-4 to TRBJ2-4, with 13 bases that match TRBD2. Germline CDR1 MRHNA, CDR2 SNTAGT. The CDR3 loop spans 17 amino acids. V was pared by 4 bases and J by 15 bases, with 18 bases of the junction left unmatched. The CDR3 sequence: CASSGPPGTSGAVRGYF. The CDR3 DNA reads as TGTGCCAGCAGTGGCCCGCCCGGGACTAGCGGGGCGGTACGGGGGTACTTC.

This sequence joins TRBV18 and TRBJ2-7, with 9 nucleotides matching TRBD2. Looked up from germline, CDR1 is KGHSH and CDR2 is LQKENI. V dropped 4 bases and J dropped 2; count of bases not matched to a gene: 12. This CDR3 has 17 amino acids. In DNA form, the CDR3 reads TGTGCCAGCTCACTACTCGGTACTAGCGGGTTTACCTACGAGCAGTACTTC. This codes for CASSLLGTSGFTYEQYF.

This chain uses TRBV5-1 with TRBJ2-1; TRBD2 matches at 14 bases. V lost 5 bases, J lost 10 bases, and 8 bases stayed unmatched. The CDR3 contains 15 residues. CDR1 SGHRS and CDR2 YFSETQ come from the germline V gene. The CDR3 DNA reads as TGCGCCAGCAGTCACCAGGGACTAGCGGGGGAGGAGCAGTTCTTC. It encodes CASSHQGLAGEEQFF.

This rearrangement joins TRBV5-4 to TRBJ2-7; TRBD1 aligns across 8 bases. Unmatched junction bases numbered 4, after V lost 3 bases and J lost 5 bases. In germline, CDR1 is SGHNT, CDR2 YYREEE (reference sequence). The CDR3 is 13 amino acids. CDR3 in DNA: TGTGCCAGCAGCTCCAAGGACAGGGACGAGCAGTACTTC. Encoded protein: CASSSKDRDEQYF.

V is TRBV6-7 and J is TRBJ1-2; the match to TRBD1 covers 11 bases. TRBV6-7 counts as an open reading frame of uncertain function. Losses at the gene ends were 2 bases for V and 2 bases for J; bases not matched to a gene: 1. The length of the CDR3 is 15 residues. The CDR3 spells CASSYRTGGNYGYTF. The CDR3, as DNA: TGTGCCAGCAGTTACAGGACAGGGGGCAACTATGGCTACACCTTC.

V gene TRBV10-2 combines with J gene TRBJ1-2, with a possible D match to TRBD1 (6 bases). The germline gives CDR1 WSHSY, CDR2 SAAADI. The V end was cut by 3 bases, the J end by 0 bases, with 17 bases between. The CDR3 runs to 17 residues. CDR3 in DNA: TGCGCCAGCAGTGAACTGAGGGGGAGCAGCACTAACTATGGCTACACCTTC. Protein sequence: CASSELRGSSTNYGYTF.

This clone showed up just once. The chain's CDR3 is CASRARGNTIYF. CDR3 DNA: TGCGCCAGCAGAGCGAGGGGGAACACCATATATTTT. The chain uses TRBV10-2 and TRBJ1-3; D is possibly TRBD1 (6 bases). This CDR3 comprises 12 residues. CDR1 is WSHSY, CDR2 SAAADI, per germline. The V and J ends lost 6 bases and 7 bases respectively, with 10 bases between them.

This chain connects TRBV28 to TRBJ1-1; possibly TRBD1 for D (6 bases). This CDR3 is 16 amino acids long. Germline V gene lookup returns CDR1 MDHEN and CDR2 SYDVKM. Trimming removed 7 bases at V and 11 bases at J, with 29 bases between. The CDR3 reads CASTNYSLGGAVWAFF. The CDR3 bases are TGTGCCAGCACAAACTACTCGCTGGGGGGGGCCGTTTGGGCTTTCTTT.

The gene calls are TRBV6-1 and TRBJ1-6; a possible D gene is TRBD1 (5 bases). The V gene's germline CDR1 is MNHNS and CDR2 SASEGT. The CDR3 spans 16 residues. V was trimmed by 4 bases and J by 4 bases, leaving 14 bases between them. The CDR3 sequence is CASSGGLGLYNSPLHF. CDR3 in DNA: TGTGCCAGCAGTGGGGGACTGGGCCTTTATAATTCACCCCTCCACTTT.

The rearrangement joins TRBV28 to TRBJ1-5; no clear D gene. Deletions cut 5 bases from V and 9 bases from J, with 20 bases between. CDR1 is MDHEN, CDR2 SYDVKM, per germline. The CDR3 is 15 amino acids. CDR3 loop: CASSPLGSPQSPQHF. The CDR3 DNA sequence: TGTGCCAGCAGTCCGCTCGGGTCCCCGCAATCGCCCCAGCATTTT.